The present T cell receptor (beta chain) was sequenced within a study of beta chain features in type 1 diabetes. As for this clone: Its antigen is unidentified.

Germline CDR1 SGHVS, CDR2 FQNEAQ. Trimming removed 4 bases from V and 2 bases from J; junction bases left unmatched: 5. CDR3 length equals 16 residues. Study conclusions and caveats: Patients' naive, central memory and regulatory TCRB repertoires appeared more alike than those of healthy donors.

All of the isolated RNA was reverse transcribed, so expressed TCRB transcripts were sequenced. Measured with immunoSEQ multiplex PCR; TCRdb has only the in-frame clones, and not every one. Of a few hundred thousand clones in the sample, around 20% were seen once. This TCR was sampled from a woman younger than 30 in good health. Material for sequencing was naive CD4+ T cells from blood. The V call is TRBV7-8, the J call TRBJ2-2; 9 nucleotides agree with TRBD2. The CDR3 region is CASSSQTSGNTGELFF. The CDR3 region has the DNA TGTGCCAGCAGCTCCCAGACTAGCGGAAACACCGGGGAGCTGTTTTTT.